A selection of T cell receptor beta chains follows, all from one sample in a study of PD-1 blockade in classical Hodgkin lymphoma. The repertoire was sequenced with immunoSEQ multiplex PCR; TCRdb's copy has only in-frame clones and lacks some. The table lists approximately 99,000 clones, roughly 80% of them singletons. The material was peripheral blood mononuclear cells (PBMCs), obtained before the second cycle of nivolumab. These receptors originate from a human donor with classical Hodgkin lymphoma. The CDR3 runs from the conserved cysteine through the conserved F or W. A D gene is named only where the DNA matches it firmly. Size values are once, few and many counts, or a class for expanded clones, and some rows have none.

j_call v_call d_call clone_size cdr3_aa cdr3_nt
TRBJ1-5 TRBV19 . . CASSINRGNQPQHF TGTGCCAGTAGTATCAACAGGGGCAATCAGCCCCAGCATTTT
TRBJ2-7 TRBV6-5 . . CASSSPTLSSYEQYF TGTGCCAGCAGTTCCCCGACTCTAAGCTCCTACGAGCAGTACTTC
TRBJ1-5 TRBV10-3 TRBD1 few CAISEHGQDQPQHF TGTGCCATCAGTGAACATGGACAGGACCAGCCCCAGCATTTT
TRBJ1-2 TRBV19 . . CASSIVGGVGYTF TGTGCCAGTAGTATAGTGGGGGGCGTTGGCTACACCTTC
TRBJ1-3 TRBV6-1 . . CASSARDGENTIYF TGTGCCAGCAGTGCCCGAGATGGTGAAAACACCATATATTTT
TRBJ1-4 TRBV5-6 . . CASSPGTSILRPNEKLFF TGTGCCAGCAGCCCCGGGACATCAATCCTGAGGCCTAATGAAAAACTGTTTTTT
TRBJ2-6 TRBV19 TRBD1 . CASSPRTGGANVLTF TGTGCCAGTAGCCCTAGGACAGGTGGGGCCAACGTCCTGACTTTC
TRBJ2-7 TRBV19 TRBD2 . CASSKPKLAGSYEQYF TGTGCCAGTAGTAAGCCTAAACTAGCGGGCTCCTACGAGCAGTACTTC
TRBJ2-5 TRBV10-3 . . CAISDSIQETQYF TGTGCCATCAGTGACAGCATCCAAGAGACCCAGTACTTC
TRBJ2-6 TRBV7-2 . . CASSLRPSGANVLTF TGTGCCAGCAGCTTACGCCCCTCTGGGGCCAACGTCCTGACTTTC
TRBJ2-7 TRBV15 . . CATSRVVGSYEQYF TGTGCCACCAGCAGAGTTGTCGGCTCCTACGAGCAGTACTTC
TRBJ2-1 TRBV5-4 TRBD2 . CASSLTSGSRVNEQFF TGTGCCAGCAGTCTTACTAGCGGGAGTAGGGTTAATGAGCAGTTCTTC
TRBJ1-5 TRBV21-1 . . CASSPRRGSNQPQHF TGTGCCAGCAGCCCCCGACGAGGGAGCAATCAGCCCCAGCATTTT
TRBJ2-2 TRBV6-1 . . CASSGGVGSGELFF TGTGCCAGCAGTGGCGGGGTAGGGTCCGGGGAGCTGTTTTTT
TRBJ2-1 TRBV5-1 TRBD2 . CASSLSLAGGPYNEQFF TGCGCCAGCAGCTTGTCCCTAGCGGGAGGGCCGTACAATGAGCAGTTCTTC
TRBJ1-1 TRBV14 . . CASSQERVGAFF TGTGCCAGCAGCCAAGAGAGGGTTGGAGCTTTCTTT